This TCR beta chain was sequenced in a study of blood T cell repertoires in COVID-19. The CDR3 is made up of 17 amino acids. Germline V gene data show CDR1 as SGHTA and CDR2 as FQGTGA. Trimming took 5 bases from V and 1 from J; bases not matched to a gene: 9. Generated by immunoSEQ multiplex PCR, the TCRdb table keeps only in-frame clones and is missing some. The table includes roughly 30,000 clones, around 80% detected once. The specimen was peripheral blood. The origin of this receptor is a human donor in a cohort sampled during active COVID-19. V usage is TRBV7-3 and J usage is TRBJ2-2, with TRBD1 matching 8 bases. The CDR3 DNA reads TGTGCCAGCAGCCCAACGGGACAGGCCCTGAACACCGGGGAGCTGTTTTTT. The encoded protein is CASSPTGQALNTGELFF.